This TCR beta chain originates from a study of T cells in Graves' hyperthyroidism and ophthalmopathy. From germline, CDR1 is MDHEN and CDR2 SYDVKM. V lost 9 bases and J 2 bases, leaving 17 bases between the germline ends. The CDR3 spans 14 residues. Orbital computed tomography and thyroid ultrasound, together with serum TRAb and thyroxine and clinical symptoms, were used for diagnoses. The CDR3 regions of TCR beta were amplified from RNA transcripts. The primer set for the first-round RT-PCR of the TCR CDR3 was HTBI. TCRdb itself ran the multiplex PCR reads through MiXCR, one entry per CDR3 protein. The table lists 550,000 to 650,000 distinct CDR3 sequences, around 15% of them singletons.

Sequencing input: blood. The chain has TRBV28 and TRBJ2-7, with D tentatively TRBD2 (5 bases). The clonotype comes from a woman in her 40s with Graves' hyperthyroidism. The CDR3 DNA reads TGTGCCAGTTCGATAGCGTACAGCCCCTACGAGCAGTACTTC. Its translation: CASSIAYSPYEQYF. Complete variable domain (other parts from reference TRBV28 and TRBJ2-7): DVKVTQSSRYLVKRTGEKVFLECVQDMDHENMFWYRQDPGLGLRLIYFSYDVKMKEKGDIPEGYSVSREKKERFSLILESASTNQTSMYLCASSIAYSPYEQYFGPGTRLTVT.